This passage covers 12 T cell receptor beta chains from one sample sequenced in a study of high-grade serous ovarian cancer treatment subgroups. Tumor samples were obtained before definitive surgery or chemotherapy. Data came from immunoSEQ multiplex PCR; TCRdb stores just in-frame clones and leaves some out. The sample lists about 2,400 clones, around 72% occurring once. The specimen sequenced was tumor tissue. Source of these receptors: a human donor with high-grade serous ovarian cancer.

This clone was counted once. The CDR3 region has the DNA TGTGCCACCGACGGGACGGCAGGGGAAAAACTGTTTTTT. This gives the protein CATDGTAGEKLFF. The chain carries TRBV28 and TRBJ1-4, with D tentatively TRBD1 (5 bases). V was clipped by 10 bases and J by 8 bases, with 17 bases between them. This CDR3 comprises 13 residues. Germline CDR1 and CDR2: MDHEN and SYDVKM.

This chain joins TRBV11-2 and TRBJ1-2, with TRBD1 matching over 7 bases. Germline CDR1 reads SGHAT; CDR2 reads FQNNGV. The CDR3 length is 12 residues. Trimming cost V 8 bases and J 1 base; bases outside gene matches: 1. CDR3 amino acids: CASGTVNYGYTF. DNA for the CDR3: TGTGCCAGCGGGACAGTTAACTATGGCTACACCTTC.

This clone was found a few times. V is TRBV19 and J is TRBJ2-3, with a tentative D call TRBD2 (6 bases). Per the germline V gene, CDR1 is LNHDA and CDR2 is SQIVND (reference sequence). The CDR3 has 15 amino acids. V lost 1 base, J lost 5 bases, and 13 bases lay in between. CDR3: CASSIGGGELDTQYF. As DNA, the CDR3 is TGTGCCAGTAGTATAGGAGGCGGGGAATTAGATACGCAGTATTTT.

The V call is TRBV6-6, the J call TRBJ1-4; a possible D gene is TRBD1 (5 bases). The V end was cut by 0 bases, the J end by 4 bases, with 9 bases between. CDR1 MNHNY and CDR2 SVGAGI come from the germline V gene (reference sequence). This CDR3 contains 15 residues. CDR3 residues: CASSYSSGINEKLFF. The CDR3 DNA reads TGTGCCAGCAGTTACTCGTCAGGGATTAATGAAAAACTGTTTTTT.

The chain employs TRBV27 and TRBJ1-2; the match to TRBD1 covers 11 bases. This CDR3 contains 15 residues. V trimming: 7 bases; J trimming: 3 bases; junction bases outside the gene matches: 7. Germline CDR1 reads MNHEY; CDR2 reads SMNVEV (reference sequence). CDR3 sequence (DNA): TGTGCCAGCACCTCCGGGACAGGGGGAGACTATGGCTACACCTTC. Translating it yields CASTSGTGGDYGYTF.

The V call is TRBV28, the J call TRBJ2-5; D possibly uses TRBD1 or TRBD2 (5 bases each). The CDR3 covers 18 residues. The V gene lost 2 bases and the J gene lost 0 bases, with 19 bases spanning the gap. Germline CDR1 MDHEN, CDR2 SYDVKM. In DNA form, the CDR3 reads TGTGCCAGCAGTTTAGAGGCTGGAGCGGACATCTACCAAGAGACCCAGTACTTC. Translated: CASSLEAGADIYQETQYF.

The V call is TRBV19, the J call TRBJ1-6; 7 bases fit TRBD1. Losses at the gene ends were 4 bases for V and 9 bases for J; bases not matched to a gene: 9. Germline V gene lookup returns CDR1 LNHDA and CDR2 SQIVND (reference sequence). The CDR3 is 15 amino acids. CDR3 region: CASSSTGTDVSPLHF. Written as DNA, the CDR3 is TGTGCCAGTAGTAGCACCGGGACAGACGTTTCACCCCTCCACTTT.

This sequence joins TRBV7-8 and TRBJ2-7; D perhaps matches TRBD1 (5 bases). Germline-derived CDR1 and CDR2 are SGHVS and FQNEAQ. V was cut by 3 bases and J by 0 bases, with 24 bases left in between. The length of the CDR3 is 19 residues. The CDR3, as DNA: TGTGCCAGCAGCTTGGGCCCGGGCAGGGTCCTCCCGAACTCCTACGAGCAGTACTTC. Translated: CASSLGPGRVLPNSYEQYF.

The V call is TRBV21-1, the J call TRBJ2-7; the table assigns TRBD2, which was not confirmed against the DNA. TRBV21-1 is assigned pseudogene status. The CDR3 is 11 residues long. For the CDR3, the DNA is TGTGCCAGCAGCCCGAGGCTCGAGCAGTACTTC. Its translation is CASSPRLEQYF.

The chain uses TRBV6-1 and TRBJ1-5, with D unresolved. Germline V gene lookup returns CDR1 MNHNS and CDR2 SASEGT. CDR3 length equals 12 residues. V dropped 2 bases and J dropped 5 bases, with 4 bases sitting between them. This CDR3 reads CASSETHQPQHF. DNA of the CDR3: TGTGCCAGCAGTGAAACCCATCAGCCCCAGCATTTT.

The chain employs TRBV5-1 and TRBJ2-1, with 14 bases identical to TRBD2. The CDR3 is 16 amino acids. Germline lookup yields CDR1 SGHRS and CDR2 YFSETQ. The junction had 4 bases not matched to a gene; V was cut back by 3 bases and J by 5 bases. CDR3 region: CASSSGLAGANNEQFF. For the CDR3, the DNA is TGCGCCAGCAGCTCGGGACTAGCGGGGGCTAACAATGAGCAGTTCTTC.

The chain recombines TRBV7-2 with TRBJ1-4; 10 bases are a match to TRBD1. The CDR3 runs to 15 residues. The germline gives CDR1 SGHTA, CDR2 FQGNSA. Trimming at V came to 1 base and at J to 7 bases, leaving 3 bases not matched to a gene. The CDR3 region is CASSLGRQGAEKLFF. CDR3 DNA sequence: TGTGCCAGCAGCTTAGGCCGACAGGGGGCTGAAAAACTGTTTTTT.